Listed below are T cell receptor beta chains from one sample, sequenced in a study of T cell responses to AZD1222 COVID-19 vaccine. The data were produced by immunoSEQ multiplex PCR, yet TCRdb's version contains in-frame clones alone and is incomplete. The data show approximately 150,000 clones, with approximately 90% seen just once and approximately 4% held by the top ten. The starting material was peripheral blood, obtained 28 days after the second dose of the MenACWY control vaccine. Receptors were obtained from an adult who received the MenACWY meningococcal vaccine as a control. CDR3s include the opening cysteine and the closing phenylalanine or tryptophan. Each record gives: CDR3 length, J gene, clone size, D gene, V gene, CDR3 protein, CDR3 DNA. The D gene is left open where the match is weak. Clone size is shown for a subset of rows, as once, few, many or a class of expanded clone.

>15|TRBJ2-1|NA|TRBD2|TRBV19
CASSISGEAYNEQFF
TGTGCCAGTAGTATCAGCGGGGAAGCCTACAATGAGCAGTTCTTC
>15|TRBJ1-5|NA|TRBD1|TRBV3-1/TRBV3-2
CAPGQGVYSNQPQHF
TGTGCCCCCGGACAGGGGGTTTATAGCAATCAGCCCCAGCATTTT
>13|TRBJ1-2|once|NA|TRBV24-1
CATSDGANYGYTF
TGTGCTACCAGTGATGGAGCTAACTATGGCTACACCTTC
>15|TRBJ1-2|NA|NA|TRBV18
CASSPPEKPGYDYTF
TGTGCCAGCTCACCACCAGAGAAACCCGGGTATGACTACACCTTC
>13|TRBJ1-2|once|TRBD1|TRBV6-2/TRBV6-3
CASSLGQSYGYTF
TGTGCCAGCAGTTTGGGACAGTCCTATGGCTACACCTTC
>12|TRBJ2-7|NA|TRBD1|TRBV29-1
CSVVDRGNEQYF
TGCAGCGTTGTGGACAGGGGTAACGAGCAGTACTTC
>13|TRBJ2-7|NA|NA|TRBV12-3/TRBV12-4
CASSFQVGYEQYF
TGTGCCAGCAGTTTCCAGGTGGGCTACGAGCAGTACTTC
>16|TRBJ2-1|NA|TRBD2|TRBV18
CASSPLAASSYNEQFF
TGTGCCAGCTCACCCCTAGCGGCGAGCTCCTACAATGAGCAGTTCTTC
>15|TRBJ2-7|NA|NA|TRBV6-5
CASSYSHMTPLEQYF
TGTGCCAGCAGTTACTCACACATGACCCCCCTCGAGCAGTACTTC
>14|TRBJ2-7|NA|TRBD2|TRBV6-2/TRBV6-3
CASSSRGGSYEQYF
TGTGCCAGCAGTTCCCGCGGGGGCTCCTACGAGCAGTACTTC
>15|TRBJ2-2|NA|TRBD2|TRBV3-1/TRBV3-2
CASTISGNKAGELFF
TGTGCCAGCACCATTAGCGGGAATAAGGCCGGGGAGCTGTTTTTT
>12|TRBJ1-1|NA|NA|TRBV11-3
CASSSGRTEAFF
TGTGCCAGCAGCTCAGGGCGGACTGAAGCTTTCTTT
>18|TRBJ2-5|NA|TRBD2|TRBV7-2
CASSLAASGRRLQETQYF
TGTGCCAGCAGCTTAGCGGCCAGCGGGAGGCGACTCCAAGAGACCCAGTACTTC
>15|TRBJ2-3|NA|NA|TRBV12-5
CASGPPGLASDPQYF
TGTGCTAGTGGTCCACCGGGGCTTGCCTCTGATCCGCAGTATTTT
>13|TRBJ2-5|NA|NA|TRBV28
CASSLGRGKTQYF
TGTGCCAGCAGTTTAGGAAGGGGAAAGACCCAGTACTTC
>14|TRBJ1-1|NA|NA|TRBV27
CASSLAGGSTEAFF
TGTGCCAGCAGTTTAGCGGGGGGGAGCACTGAAGCTTTCTTT
>13|TRBJ1-4|NA|TRBD1|TRBV6-4
CASSGRQGGKLFF
TGTGCCAGCAGTGGACGACAGGGAGGAAAACTGTTTTTT
>16|TRBJ2-7|NA|NA|TRBV27
CASSQGDFLSPYEQYF
TGTGCCAGCAGTCAGGGGGACTTTCTTTCCCCCTACGAGCAGTACTTC
>14|TRBJ2-7|NA|NA|TRBV29-1
CSVVSSPTGVEQYF
TGCAGCGTCGTCAGTTCGCCAACGGGGGTCGAGCAGTACTTC
>14|TRBJ1-6|NA|NA|TRBV9
CASSVAAVNSPLHF
TGTGCCAGCAGCGTAGCAGCGGTGAATTCACCCCTCCACTTT
>14|TRBJ2-7|NA|NA|TRBV9
CASSVLPSSYEQYF
TGTGCCAGCAGCGTACTCCCCAGCTCCTACGAGCAGTACTTC
>13|TRBJ1-1|NA|NA|TRBV3-1/TRBV3-2
CASSQISDTEAFF
TGTGCCAGCAGCCAGATATCGGACACTGAAGCTTTCTTT
>14|TRBJ1-2|NA|NA|TRBV4-2
CASSQADRPYGYTF
TGTGCCAGCAGCCAAGCTGACAGGCCCTATGGCTACACCTTC
>16|TRBJ2-7|NA|TRBD2|TRBV6-6
CASTTTLGGDISEQYF
TGTGCCAGCACCACTACCCTGGGGGGGGATATTAGCGAGCAGTACTTC
>15|TRBJ2-2|NA|NA|TRBV14
CASSQVQLYAGELFF
TGTGCCAGCAGCCAAGTGCAGCTTTATGCCGGGGAGCTGTTTTTT
>14|TRBJ2-1|NA|NA|TRBV7-9
CASSLFASRTEQFF
TGTGCCAGCAGCTTATTCGCTTCCAGGACTGAGCAGTTCTTC
>13|TRBJ2-7|NA|TRBD1|TRBV18
CASSPGQDDEQYF
TGTGCCAGCTCACCGGGACAGGACGACGAGCAGTACTTC
>12|TRBJ2-3|NA|NA|TRBV24-1
CATGQGTDTQYF
TGTGCCACCGGGCAGGGTACAGATACGCAGTATTTT
>15|TRBJ2-1|NA|TRBD1|TRBV7-8
CASSPRWDSYNEQFF
TGTGCCAGCAGCCCCCGGTGGGACAGTTACAATGAGCAGTTCTTC
>14|TRBJ1-3|NA|NA|TRBV14
CASSQLGSGNTIYF
TGTGCCAGCAGCCAACTGGGGTCCGGAAACACCATATATTTT
>16|TRBJ1-2|NA|NA|TRBV4-3
CASSHIGGGTPGGYTF
TGCGCCAGCAGCCACATAGGAGGCGGGACACCCGGCGGCTACACCTTC
>14|TRBJ1-4|NA|NA|TRBV19
CASRTGGAHEKLFF
TGTGCCAGTAGAACTGGGGGGGCTCACGAAAAACTGTTTTTT
>16|TRBJ2-2|NA|TRBD1|TRBV11-2
CASSIGQGRYTGELFF
TGTGCCAGCAGCATAGGACAGGGGCGATATACCGGGGAGCTGTTTTTT
>15|TRBJ2-1|NA|NA|TRBV6-5
CASKFRELSFNEQFF
TGTGCCAGCAAATTCCGGGAGTTAAGTTTCAATGAGCAGTTCTTC
>17|TRBJ2-6|NA|TRBD1|TRBV6-4
CASSEQGVSSGANVLTF
TGTGCCAGCAGTGAACAGGGGGTGAGCTCTGGGGCCAACGTCCTGACTTTC
>13|TRBJ2-3|NA|NA|TRBV6-5
CASSYGTTDTQYF
TGTGCCAGCAGTTACGGTACTACAGATACGCAGTATTTT
>14|TRBJ2-2|NA|NA|TRBV4-1
CASSQVSLTGELFF
TGCGCCAGCAGCCAAGTTAGCCTCACCGGGGAGCTGTTTTTT
>13|TRBJ1-2|NA|NA|TRBV2
CASSPGVNYGYTF
TGTGCCAGCAGTCCAGGGGTTAACTATGGCTACACCTTC
>15|TRBJ1-1|NA|TRBD1|TRBV9
CASSATDRGNTEAFF
TGTGCCAGCAGCGCCACCGACAGGGGGAACACTGAAGCTTTCTTT
>13|TRBJ1-1|NA|NA|TRBV5-8
CASSPRRGTEAFF
TGTGCCAGCAGCCCAAGGAGGGGCACTGAAGCTTTCTTT
>15|TRBJ2-3|NA|TRBD2|TRBV7-7
CASSPGLAGVDTQYF
TGTGCCAGCAGCCCGGGACTAGCGGGAGTGGATACGCAGTATTTT
>14|TRBJ2-5|NA|NA|TRBV6-5
CASSHSGTPETQYF
TGTGCCAGCAGTCATTCGGGGACTCCAGAGACCCAGTACTTC
>16|TRBJ1-1|NA|TRBD1|TRBV4-3
CASSQTGGGRYTEAFF
TGCGCCAGCAGCCAAACAGGAGGGGGCCGGTACACTGAAGCTTTCTTT
>16|TRBJ2-1|NA|NA|TRBV28
CASTSITGFSYNEQFF
TGTGCCAGCACTAGTATAACAGGGTTCTCCTACAATGAGCAGTTCTTC
>14|TRBJ2-2|NA|NA|TRBV10-1
CASTRDLGTGELFF
TGCGCCAGCACAAGGGATTTGGGCACCGGGGAGCTGTTTTTT
>16|TRBJ2-5|once|NA|TRBV11-2
CASSLGLGGAGGTQYF
TGTGCCAGCAGCTTAGGCCTAGGCGGAGCTGGAGGGACCCAGTACTTC
>13|TRBJ2-7|NA|NA|TRBV12-3/TRBV12-4
CASSHDLPYEQYF
TGTGCCAGCAGTCACGATTTACCTTACGAGCAGTACTTC
>15|TRBJ2-1|NA|TRBD2|TRBV2
CASRRLAGAHNEQFF
TGTGCCAGCAGACGACTAGCGGGAGCCCACAATGAGCAGTTCTTC
>16|TRBJ1-1|NA|TRBD1|TRBV5-1
CASSLGSGGLDTEAFF
TGCGCCAGCAGCTTGGGTTCAGGGGGCTTGGACACTGAAGCTTTCTTT
>15|TRBJ2-7|NA|NA|TRBV27
CASSRGEVVVHEQYF
TGTGCCAGCAGTAGAGGGGAGGTTGTTGTCCACGAGCAGTACTTC
>14|TRBJ2-2|once|NA|TRBV29-1
CSVGGRANTGELFF
TGCAGCGTGGGGGGACGGGCGAACACCGGGGAGCTGTTTTTT
>16|TRBJ2-3|NA|NA|TRBV19
CASSKGLVRGTDTQYF
TGTGCCAGTAGTAAGGGACTTGTTCGGGGCACAGATACGCAGTATTTT
>15|TRBJ2-7|NA|TRBD2|TRBV4-3
CASSHQLAGTYEQYF
TGCGCCAGCAGCCACCAACTAGCGGGCACCTACGAGCAGTACTTC
>14|TRBJ1-5|NA|NA|TRBV3-1/TRBV3-2
CASSQEGGNQPQHF
TGTGCCAGCAGCCAAGAAGGGGGGAACCAGCCCCAGCATTTT
>13|TRBJ2-5|NA|TRBD1|TRBV30
CAWMGTGWGTQYF
TGTGCCTGGATGGGGACAGGGTGGGGGACCCAGTACTTC
>18|TRBJ2-7|NA|NA|TRBV3-1/TRBV3-2
CASSEPSKVGEASYEQYF
TGTGCCAGCAGCGAACCCAGTAAGGTGGGGGAGGCTTCCTACGAGCAGTACTTC
>15|TRBJ1-1|NA|NA|TRBV4-3
CASSQGATTGTEAFF
TGCGCCAGCAGCCAAGGGGCAACCACAGGGACTGAAGCTTTCTTT
>18|TRBJ1-6|NA|NA|TRBV11-2
CASSLDSLGTAYNSPLHF
TGTGCCAGCAGCTTAGATAGTTTGGGGACGGCATATAATTCACCCCTCCACTTT